These 5 T cell receptor beta chains came from one sample sequenced in a study of blood T cell repertoires in COVID-19. Clones were read by immunoSEQ multiplex PCR, and TCRdb kept only the in-frame ones, dropping some. The sample holds fewer than 350,000 clones, roughly nine tenths seen once. Sequencing was done on a sample of PBMCs or T cells enriched from blood (not recorded which). The receptors come from a woman between 40 and 50 years old who had recovered from COVID-19.

The rearrangement links TRBV5-1 to TRBJ1-4, with D uncertain. Trimming left V 2 bases short and J 0 bases short, with 8 bases between. Per germline, CDR1 SGHRS and CDR2 YFSETQ. The CDR3 extends over 15 amino acids. CDR3: CASSFGQPTNEKLFF. The CDR3, as DNA: TGCGCCAGCAGCTTTGGGCAGCCAACTAATGAAAAACTGTTTTTT.

The chain couples TRBV28 to TRBJ2-7, with no clear D. The ends were cut back, 4 bases at V and 7 bases at J, with 8 bases in the middle. The CDR3 extends over 11 amino acids. The germline V gene has CDR1 MDHEN and CDR2 SYDVKM. CDR3 sequence (DNA): TGTGCCAGCAGTTCGACTGGTGAGCAGTACTTC. Translated, it gives CASSSTGEQYF.

The rearrangement links TRBV23-1 to TRBJ2-7, with 7 bases that match TRBD1. TRBV23-1 is sorted into the ORF group, with uncertain function. This CDR3 has 14 residues. The V and J ends lost 6 bases and 4 bases, in that order; junction bases with no gene match: 9. CDR3 nucleotide sequence: TGCGCCAGCAGCCAGGGGGTCCAGCGGTACGAGCAGTACTTC. Its protein is CASSQGVQRYEQYF.

This sequence joins TRBV9 and TRBJ1-1, with D possibly TRBD1 on 6 matching bases. The CDR3 has 15 residues. Trimming cost V 4 bases and J 8 bases, with 21 bases left between them. CDR1 SGDLS and CDR2 YYNGEE come from the germline V gene. The CDR3 region has the DNA TGTGCCAGCAGCTCGATCCGGGGACATAGGGTGGAAGCTTTCTTT. It translates to CASSSIRGHRVEAFF.

V usage is TRBV7-8 and J usage is TRBJ1-5, with 10 bases that match TRBD1. The CDR3 extends over 16 amino acids. The trim removed 2 bases at V and 3 bases at J, leaving 4 bases unmatched. Germline V lookup: CDR1 SGHVS, CDR2 FQNEAQ. The CDR3 nucleotides are TGTGCCAGCAGCTTATGGGACAGGGGCCTCAATCAGCCCCAGCATTTT. Protein: CASSLWDRGLNQPQHF.